This TCR beta chain is from a study of CD8+ T cells in alopecia areata (dated by TCRdb to between 2017 and 2018). Context from the whole study: The treated patients took part in an open-label pilot trial in which moderate-to-severe alopecia areata was treated with oral tofacitinib at 5 to 10 mg twice daily. Tofacitinib was given for 6 to 18 months, followed by 6 months of follow-up off drug to assess delayed response and recurrence. The SALT score, which quantifies the percentage of affected scalp surface area, was used to measure disease severity in treated patients. In both human patients and the C3H/HeJ mouse model, the study applied high-throughput TCRbeta sequencing to look at T cell clonal expansion in alopecia areata. In humans, TCRbeta sequencing was performed on scalp tissue and on sorted CD4+ and CD8+ peripheral blood T cells from healthy controls and from patients with patchy or totalis/universalis alopecia areata. Biopsies were taken from tofacitinib-treated patients at baseline and again at 4 and 24 weeks into treatment, and several of those patients also had a later scalp biopsy. Scalp clonality was compared across normal scalp (n=4), patchy alopecia areata scalp (n=8), and alopecia totalis/universalis scalp (n=8). RNA came from the PAXgene miRNA kit for fixed scalp, the miRNeasy kit for PBMCs, and the RNeasy kit for mouse skin. TCRbeta CDR3 regions were amplified by immunoSEQ multiplex PCR with 35 Vbeta forward and 13 Jbeta reverse primers. Beyond this particular receptor, the publication reports: Lesional scalp, especially in alopecia totalis/universalis, showed higher clonality and more expanded CD8+ clones than normal scalp, suggesting antigenic drive. Unlike mouse skin, which is dominated by gammadelta T cells, normal human skin has resident alphabeta T cells that are also sequenced, and this complicates analysis of the scalp TCR repertoire. Tofacitinib significantly lowered scalp clonality and the number of expanded CD8+ clones among the top 100 scalp clones. The treated cohort was small, with a single nonresponder, so links between baseline CD8+ expansion and response need larger studies. During tofacitinib treatment, many expanded lesional clones stuck around in both scalp and blood, and this persistence may partly explain why relapse happens after treatment is stopped. TCR sequences shared between patients were less clear than in mice, possibly partly because of HLA diversity in the patient population.

Interpreted using the paper, the time point label stands for: about 5 months on oral tofacitinib. The sample's treatment or condition label is to be understood as: oral pan-JAK inhibitor, 5-10 mg twice daily. Lesional scalp punch biopsies and peripheral blood were collected from alopecia areata patients. PBMCs were isolated by density centrifugation and stained for CD3, CD4 and CD8, and CD4+ and CD8+ T cells were sorted on a FACSAria. Library prep was done by the immunoSEQ multiplex PCR assay. RNA was extracted from all samples and reverse transcribed into cDNA, which served as template for TCR sequencing. SuperScript III was used to make first-strand cDNA, primed with a 2:1 mix of oligo-dT and random hexamers. Amplification bias was assessed with a synthetic immune receptor repertoire, and residual bias was removed computationally. The source study handled its data this way. Raw reads were preprocessed to remove errors, and CDR3 was defined by IMGT conventions from the conserved cysteine to phenylalanine. Clonality was computed as 1 minus the Shannon entropy, with the entropy normalized by log2 of the number of productive unique TCRs. Whether each scalp clone was CD4 or CD8 was inferred by checking scalp TCRbeta sequences against the CD4 and CD8 repertoires from sorted blood. Imported from immuneACCESS, the table was reduced by TCRdb to in-frame sequences with V and J called. These copies leave out some clones; in studies compared against another copy, an unresolved V gene accounts for under half, and the cause of the remainder is not known. V, J and clone size are those of that table, while D and trimming were read from the DNA. The sample table holds around 270,000 clones, of which 58% were seen once. The ten biggest clones cover around 1.7% of the sample.

A word on this clone: The antigen this receptor binds is unknown. No base quality information exists; no much larger clone differs at one position.

The CDR3, from cysteine to phenylalanine, totals 14 residues. This entry keeps only the CDR3 DNA: 42 bases, framed from base 1. Looking up the germline V gene yields CDR1 LGHNA and CDR2 YNFKEQ. V gives up 5 bases and J gives up 7 bases, and the segment between their germline ends measures 15 bases. This TCR was recovered from a human donor with alopecia areata. The material was CD4+ T cells sorted from blood, obtained at week 24, from a patient treated with tofacitinib. Recombination linked TRBV4-2 to TRBJ2-4, with TRBD2 perhaps the D gene, on 5 matching bases. CDR3 reads: CASSSTGRGNIQYF. The DNA reads TGTGCCAGCAGCTCCACCGGCCGAGGGAACATTCAGTACTTC.